The 15 T cell receptor beta chains given below trace back to one sample, sequenced in a study of response to subunit inactivated influenza vaccine. TCRdb recomputed calls from the RT-PCR reads with MiXCR, one row per CDR3 protein. The sample shows about 170,000 distinct CDR3 sequences, roughly 10% of them seen only once. Sequenced here: CD8+ T cells sorted from PBMCs, sampled roughly 24 months after vaccination. These receptors all come from a man between 50 and 69 years old who received an inactivated influenza vaccine.

Ten or more counts support this clonotype. V usage is TRBV14 and J usage is TRBJ2-3; no clear D. From germline, CDR1 is SGHDN and CDR2 FVKESK. This CDR3 has 15 residues. With 4 bases removed from V and 0 bases from J, the gap between germline ends came to 11 bases. The CDR3 reads CASSPHHYSTDTQYF. DNA for the CDR3: TGTGCCAGCAGCCCTCACCACTATAGCACAGATACGCAGTATTTT. Looking up the rest from reference TRBV14 and TRBJ2-3 gives the full variable domain: EAGVTQFPSHSVIEKGQTVTLRCDPISGHDNLYWYRRVMGKEIKFLLHFVKESKQDESGMPNNRFLAERTGGTYSTLKVQPAELEDSGVYFCASSPHHYSTDTQYFGPGTRLTVL.

The chain employs TRBV6-2 or TRBV6-3 and TRBJ2-1; D gene ambiguous. Trimming removed 3 bases at V and 2 bases at J, with 8 bases between. CDR1 MNHEY and CDR2 SVGEGT come from the germline V gene. The CDR3 runs 14 residues. The CDR3 region is CASSYHSAYNEQFF. The CDR3 DNA reads TGTGCCAGCAGTTATCACAGTGCCTACAATGAGCAGTTCTTC.

This clonotype appeared a few times. This sequence joins TRBV7-9 and TRBJ2-1, with 12 bases that match TRBD2. Germline V gives CDR1 SEHNR, CDR2 FQNEAQ (reference sequence). The length of the CDR3 is 16 residues. V dropped 4 bases and J dropped 4; count of bases not matched to a gene: 5. The CDR3 bases are TGTGCCAGCAGCTACCCCGGACTAGCGGGGTACAATGAGCAGTTCTTC. Protein sequence: CASSYPGLAGYNEQFF.

The chain recombines TRBV10-3 with TRBJ2-7; TRBD2 matches at 10 bases. Germline V gives CDR1 ENHRY, CDR2 SYGVKD. With V trimmed by 0 bases and J by 6 bases, 2 bases remained unmatched. CDR3 length: 14 amino acids. CDR3 loop: CAISESGTSAEQYF. In nucleotides, the CDR3 is TGTGCCATCAGTGAGTCGGGGACTAGCGCCGAGCAGTACTTC.

In this sample, this clonotype turned up a few times. The chain joins TRBV4-1 to TRBJ2-7; TRBD1 might be the D (5 bases). CDR3 length: 14 residues. Germline CDR1 reads MGHRA; CDR2 reads YSYEKL. The ends were cut back, 2 bases at V and 0 bases at J, with 8 bases in the middle. The CDR3 sequence: CASSQTDNSYEQYF. CDR3 nucleotide sequence: TGCGCCAGCAGCCAAACGGACAACTCCTACGAGCAGTACTTC.

Ten or more counts support this clonotype. V gene TRBV6-2 or TRBV6-3 combines with J gene TRBJ2-2, with a weak D call TRBD1 (5 bases). The CDR3 is 14 residues long. Between the trimmed V and J ends, which lost 0 bases and 6 bases, there was a span of 8 bases. Germline-derived CDR1 and CDR2 are MNHEY and SVGEGT. CDR3 DNA sequence: TGTGCCAGCAGTTACTCGACAGACGCCGGGGAGCTGTTTTTT. Protein sequence: CASSYSTDAGELFF.

Only a few counts were recorded for this clonotype. The chain has TRBV4-1 and TRBJ1-1; TRBD1 might be the D (6 bases). CDR1 and CDR2 from the germline V gene are MGHRA and YSYEKL. Trimming cost V 1 base and J 6 bases, with 9 bases left between them. This CDR3 has 13 residues. The CDR3 here is CASSQVWGPEAFF. The CDR3, as DNA: TGCGCCAGCAGCCAAGTGTGGGGGCCTGAAGCTTTCTTT.

V and J are TRBV6-1 and TRBJ2-7; 10 positions agree with TRBD1. V lost 7 bases, J lost 0 bases, and 6 bases stayed unmatched. This CDR3 contains 15 residues. Germline V lookup: CDR1 MNHNS, CDR2 SASEGT. As DNA, the CDR3 is TGTGCCAGCAAAATGGGACAGGGGAACTCCTACGAGCAGTACTTC. Its translation: CASKMGQGNSYEQYF.

This clonotype was counted ten times or more. This sequence joins TRBV28 and TRBJ2-3; 9 bases agree with TRBD1. V trimming: 1 base; J trimming: 3 bases; junction bases outside the gene matches: 5. This CDR3 comprises 16 residues. The germline CDR1 and CDR2 sequences are MDHEN and SYDVKM. CDR3 loop: CASSLFIGTGTDTQYF. The CDR3 DNA sequence: TGTGCCAGCAGTTTATTCATCGGGACAGGGACAGATACGCAGTATTTT.

The rearrangement joins TRBV20-1 to TRBJ1-6; D is undetermined. Germline lookup yields CDR1 DFQATT and CDR2 SNEGSKA (reference sequence). Between the trimmed V and J ends, which lost 3 bases and 4 bases, there was a span of 13 bases. The CDR3 is made up of 15 amino acids. The chain's CDR3 is CSASSREQYNSPLHF. CDR3 coding DNA: TGCAGTGCTAGTTCCAGAGAGCAGTATAATTCACCCCTCCACTTT.

This clonotype was found many times. This CDR3 is CASSLTFYREGTEAFF. The CDR3 DNA is TGTGCCAGCAGCTTAACCTTCTACCGGGAGGGCACTGAAGCTTTCTTT. The chain links TRBV7-2 to TRBJ1-1; D is unclear. Germline V CDR1 and CDR2: SGHTA, FQGNSA. The CDR3 has 16 residues. V lost 2 bases, J lost 4 bases, and 17 bases lay in between.

This clonotype was observed a handful of times. The chain joins TRBV20-1 to TRBJ2-7, with a possible D match to TRBD2 (6 bases). There are 12 residues in the CDR3. The V end was cut by 7 bases, the J end by 3 bases, with 13 bases between. Germline V gives CDR1 DFQATT, CDR2 SNEGSKA (reference sequence). Written as DNA, the CDR3 is TGCAGTGGTCGAGGGACTGACTACGAGCAGTACTTC. It codes for CSGRGTDYEQYF.

This clonotype has just a few counts. V and J are TRBV7-2 and TRBJ1-2; the match to TRBD1 covers 7 bases. V was clipped by 5 bases and J by 4 bases; unmatched bases: 4. The CDR3 length is 13 residues. Germline loops: CDR1 SGHTA, CDR2 FQGNSA. The CDR3 coding sequence is TGTGCCAGCAGCCAAGGGGGCAGCTATGGCTACACCTTC. Translated: CASSQGGSYGYTF.

This clonotype is categorized as medium-sized. CDR3 residues: CATPGDGGNEQFF. The CDR3 nucleotides read TGTGCCACCCCGGGAGACGGAGGCAATGAGCAGTTCTTC. V is TRBV28 and J is TRBJ2-1, with TRBD2 as a possible D gene (6 bases). This CDR3 region has 13 residues. V gave up 10 bases and J gave up 6 bases, with 16 bases separating them. Germline CDR1 and CDR2: MDHEN and SYDVKM.

This clonotype was recorded a few times. The chain has TRBV4-3 and TRBJ2-2, with D possibly being TRBD1 or TRBD2 (7 bases each). V was pared by 1 base and J by 4 bases, with 16 bases between. Germline V CDR1 and CDR2: LGHNA, YSLEER. CDR3 length: 17 amino acids. CDR3 sequence reads: CASSQGIRGGGTGELFF. CDR3 in DNA: TGCGCCAGCAGCCAAGGGATCAGGGGGGGAGGCACCGGGGAGCTGTTTTTT.